A selection of T cell receptor beta chains follows, all from one sample in a study of Ad26.COV2.S vaccination and SARS-CoV-2 variants. Libraries were prepared by immunoSEQ multiplex PCR; TCRdb keeps only in-frame clonotypes and omits some of them. This sample has about 350,000 clones, with 80% to 90% found just once. The source was peripheral blood, collected in a trial of Ad26.COV2.S vaccine versus placebo. These receptors were obtained from a person aged 18 to 65 who received the Ad26.COV2.S COVID-19 vaccine or a placebo. The CDR3 runs from the conserved cysteine through the conserved F or W. A D gene is named only where the DNA matches it firmly. Clone size, where shown, is once, few, many, or a class for clones that have expanded.

D gene: .
V gene: TRBV5-6
clone size: .
J gene: TRBJ1-5
CDR3 DNA: TGTGCCAGCAGCTTTACCGCCAATCAGCCCCAGCATTTT
CDR3 protein: CASSFTANQPQHF

D gene: .
V gene: TRBV10-2
clone size: .
J gene: TRBJ1-3
CDR3 DNA: TGCGCCAGCAGTGAGCAGGGAGCAGGAAACACCATATATTTT
CDR3 protein: CASSEQGAGNTIYF

D gene: .
V gene: TRBV4-1
clone size: .
J gene: TRBJ2-1
CDR3 DNA: TGCGCCAGCAGCCAAGGGAGGGGGCTAGTCTACAATGAGCAGTTCTTC
CDR3 protein: CASSQGRGLVYNEQFF

D gene: .
V gene: TRBV4-1
clone size: few
J gene: TRBJ2-1
CDR3 DNA: TGCGCCAGCAGCCAAGGATCCAGGGGAAACAATGAGCAGTTCTTC
CDR3 protein: CASSQGSRGNNEQFF

D gene: .
V gene: TRBV11-3
clone size: .
J gene: TRBJ2-2
CDR3 DNA: TGTGCCAGCAGCTCGCAGACCGGGGAGCTGTTTTTT
CDR3 protein: CASSSQTGELFF

D gene: .
V gene: TRBV19
clone size: .
J gene: TRBJ1-1
CDR3 DNA: TGTGCCAGTATTTTAAGGGGGGTGAACACTGAAGCTTTCTTT
CDR3 protein: CASILRGVNTEAFF

D gene: TRBD2
V gene: TRBV3-1/TRBV3-2
clone size: .
J gene: TRBJ2-7
CDR3 DNA: TGTGCCAGCAGCCTCGCGGGGGACGAGCAGTACTTC
CDR3 protein: CASSLAGDEQYF

D gene: .
V gene: TRBV19
clone size: .
J gene: TRBJ1-2
CDR3 DNA: TGTGCCAGTAACTCGGACAGAAGCGATGGCTACACCTTC
CDR3 protein: CASNSDRSDGYTF

D gene: .
V gene: TRBV5-6
clone size: .
J gene: TRBJ2-5
CDR3 DNA: TGTGCCAGCAGCCGGGTCGGGGTTTACCAAGAGACCCAGTACTTC
CDR3 protein: CASSRVGVYQETQYF

D gene: .
V gene: TRBV3-1/TRBV3-2
clone size: once
J gene: TRBJ1-2
CDR3 DNA: TGTGCCAGCAGCCCCAGGGGAGGGACCTATGGCTACACCTTC
CDR3 protein: CASSPRGGTYGYTF

D gene: .
V gene: TRBV7-2
clone size: once
J gene: TRBJ1-5
CDR3 DNA: TGTGCCAGCAGCTTTGAGCTGGGGCCCCAGCATTTT
CDR3 protein: CASSFELGPQHF

D gene: .
V gene: TRBV4-3
clone size: .
J gene: TRBJ1-6
CDR3 DNA: TGCGCCAGCAGCCAGGACCGGGACACGCGACGTCTCCCCCTCCACTTT
CDR3 protein: CASSQDRDTRRLPLHF

D gene: .
V gene: TRBV28
clone size: .
J gene: TRBJ2-7
CDR3 DNA: TGTGCCAGCAGTTCGACAGAGGCCTACGAGCAGTACTTC
CDR3 protein: CASSSTEAYEQYF

D gene: .
V gene: TRBV3-1/TRBV3-2
clone size: .
J gene: TRBJ2-3
CDR3 DNA: TGTGCCAGCAGCCAGGCGGGACTGGGGAGGGATACGCAGTATTTT
CDR3 protein: CASSQAGLGRDTQYF

D gene: TRBD1
V gene: TRBV7-9
clone size: .
J gene: TRBJ1-2
CDR3 DNA: TGTGCCAGCAGCTTAGTAATCGCCCAGGGGGCCTATGGCTACACCTTC
CDR3 protein: CASSLVIAQGAYGYTF

D gene: .
V gene: TRBV7-2
clone size: .
J gene: TRBJ1-4
CDR3 DNA: TGTGCCAGCAGCTTTGAGGGGAGAGGTGAAAAACTGTTTTTT
CDR3 protein: CASSFEGRGEKLFF

D gene: .
V gene: TRBV27
clone size: .
J gene: TRBJ1-2
CDR3 DNA: TGTGCCAGCAGTTTGGACGGGGCGCTAGCTAACTATGGCTACACCTTC
CDR3 protein: CASSLDGALANYGYTF

D gene: .
V gene: TRBV11-1
clone size: .
J gene: TRBJ2-7
CDR3 DNA: TGTGCCAGCAGCTTAGATGGCCACGAGCAGTACTTC
CDR3 protein: CASSLDGHEQYF

D gene: .
V gene: TRBV18
clone size: .
J gene: TRBJ1-1
CDR3 DNA: TGTGCCAGCTCACCCCAATCAAAGATGAACACTGAAGCTTTCTTT
CDR3 protein: CASSPQSKMNTEAFF

D gene: TRBD1
V gene: TRBV5-1
clone size: .
J gene: TRBJ1-1
CDR3 DNA: TGCGCCAGCAGCCTCGACAGGGGCCTAGTGAACACTGAAGCTTTCTTT
CDR3 protein: CASSLDRGLVNTEAFF

D gene: .
V gene: TRBV30
clone size: .
J gene: TRBJ1-5
CDR3 DNA: TGTGCCTGGGCTACTGGAAAGGCCCAGCATTTT
CDR3 protein: CAWATGKAQHF

D gene: .
V gene: TRBV30
clone size: .
J gene: TRBJ1-1
CDR3 DNA: TGTGCCTGGATTTACGGACGGAACACTGAAGCTTTCTTT
CDR3 protein: CAWIYGRNTEAFF

D gene: .
V gene: TRBV2
clone size: .
J gene: TRBJ1-5
CDR3 DNA: TGTGCCAGCTGGGGGGGGCCGGGCAATCAGCCCCAGCATTTT
CDR3 protein: CASWGGPGNQPQHF

D gene: .
V gene: TRBV7-9
clone size: .
J gene: TRBJ1-2
CDR3 DNA: TGTGCCAGCAGCTTAGAGGAGGCGGGTGGCTACACCTTC
CDR3 protein: CASSLEEAGGYTF

D gene: TRBD2
V gene: TRBV10-3
clone size: .
J gene: TRBJ2-2
CDR3 DNA: TGTGCCACCCTAGCGGGGAGGAACACCGGGGAGCTGTTTTTT
CDR3 protein: CATLAGRNTGELFF

D gene: .
V gene: TRBV7-9
clone size: .
J gene: TRBJ2-5
CDR3 DNA: TGTGCCAGCAGCTTAGGGCAGCTACAAGAGACCCAGTACTTC
CDR3 protein: CASSLGQLQETQYF

D gene: TRBD2
V gene: TRBV11-1
clone size: .
J gene: TRBJ2-1
CDR3 DNA: TGTGCCAGCAGCTTATCGGGACTAGAGCAGTTCTTC
CDR3 protein: CASSLSGLEQFF

D gene: .
V gene: TRBV4-2
clone size: .
J gene: TRBJ1-3
CDR3 DNA: TGTGCCAGCAGCCAGGGGGAACAGGCGTCTGGAAACACCATATATTTT
CDR3 protein: CASSQGEQASGNTIYF

D gene: .
V gene: TRBV24-1
clone size: .
J gene: TRBJ1-6
CDR3 DNA: TGTGCCACCAGTGCCGGGTCGGGTAATTCACCCCTCCACTTT
CDR3 protein: CATSAGSGNSPLHF

D gene: TRBD2
V gene: TRBV11-2
clone size: .
J gene: TRBJ2-1
CDR3 DNA: TGTGCCAGCAGCTTCCTAGCGGGGGGGCCGGGGAATGAGCAGTTCTTC
CDR3 protein: CASSFLAGGPGNEQFF

D gene: .
V gene: TRBV18
clone size: .
J gene: TRBJ1-2
CDR3 DNA: TGTGCCAGCTCACCGCCAGGGACTAACTATGGCTACACCTTC
CDR3 protein: CASSPPGTNYGYTF

D gene: TRBD2
V gene: TRBV2
clone size: .
J gene: TRBJ2-3
CDR3 DNA: TGTGCCAGCAGTGAAGTAGCGGGGATCCGCACAGATACGCAGTATTTT
CDR3 protein: CASSEVAGIRTDTQYF

D gene: .
V gene: TRBV5-6
clone size: .
J gene: TRBJ1-2
CDR3 DNA: TGTGCCAGCAGCTTAACAGGGGGCTACACCTTC
CDR3 protein: CASSLTGGYTF

D gene: .
V gene: TRBV29-1
clone size: .
J gene: TRBJ1-2
CDR3 DNA: TGCAGCGTTCCAGGGACTGGCTACACCTTC
CDR3 protein: CSVPGTGYTF

D gene: .
V gene: TRBV18
clone size: .
J gene: TRBJ2-7
CDR3 DNA: TGTGCCAGCAACGAGGGTACCTACGAGCAGTACTTC
CDR3 protein: CASNEGTYEQYF

D gene: .
V gene: TRBV5-6
clone size: .
J gene: TRBJ2-1
CDR3 DNA: TGTGCCAGCAGCTTGCCGACCCACGTATGGGCTGAGCAGTTCTTC
CDR3 protein: CASSLPTHVWAEQFF

D gene: TRBD1
V gene: TRBV2
clone size: .
J gene: TRBJ2-2
CDR3 DNA: TGTGCCAGCAGCGCGAGACAGGGTTCGAGCACCGGGGAGCTGTTTTTT
CDR3 protein: CASSARQGSSTGELFF

D gene: .
V gene: TRBV4-2
clone size: .
J gene: TRBJ2-5
CDR3 DNA: TGTGCCAGCAGCCAAGATCTAGGGGGAGAGACCCAGTACTTC
CDR3 protein: CASSQDLGGETQYF

D gene: .
V gene: TRBV6-5
clone size: .
J gene: TRBJ2-1
CDR3 DNA: TGTGCCAGCAGTTACTCGACGCAGGGTTGGACTGAGCAGTTCTTC
CDR3 protein: CASSYSTQGWTEQFF

D gene: .
V gene: TRBV19
clone size: .
J gene: TRBJ1-5
CDR3 DNA: TGTGCCAGTAGTGGACAGAGCAATCAGCCCCAGCATTTT
CDR3 protein: CASSGQSNQPQHF

D gene: .
V gene: TRBV28
clone size: .
J gene: TRBJ2-1
CDR3 DNA: TGTGCCAGCAGCCCCCCGGGACTGAGCTCCTACAATGAGCAGTTCTTC
CDR3 protein: CASSPPGLSSYNEQFF

D gene: TRBD1
V gene: TRBV6-2/TRBV6-3
clone size: .
J gene: TRBJ2-7
CDR3 DNA: TGTGCCAGCAGTTACCCTCGCCGGGACAGGGGGTCGGACGAGCAGTACTTC
CDR3 protein: CASSYPRRDRGSDEQYF

D gene: .
V gene: TRBV6-2/TRBV6-3
clone size: .
J gene: TRBJ1-1
CDR3 DNA: TGTGCCAGCAGTTACATCCAGAACACTGAAGCTTTCTTT
CDR3 protein: CASSYIQNTEAFF

D gene: TRBD2
V gene: TRBV7-2
clone size: .
J gene: TRBJ2-7
CDR3 DNA: TGTGCCAGCAGCCCGCCCCGGACTAGCACCTACGAGCAGTACTTC
CDR3 protein: CASSPPRTSTYEQYF